The 27 T cell receptor beta chains in this list originate from one sample, sequenced in a study of CD4 and CD8 cells across lung adenocarcinoma regions. One entry per CDR3 protein results from TCRdb running MiXCR on the PCR reads. In the table there are about 16,000 distinct CDR3 sequences, around 53% of which are singletons. The specimen sequenced was CD8+ T cells from the center of a lung tumor. Receptors were obtained from a female donor with lung adenocarcinoma. The CD4 and CD8 labels of this study may be unreliable.

The genes are TRBV6-5 and TRBJ2-4; D unresolved. The last part of the DNA fits TRBJ2-5 better; the J call may be wrong. The CDR3 covers 14 residues. Germline V gene lookup returns CDR1 MNHEY and CDR2 SVGAGI. The CDR3 protein is CASSSDLIQETQYF. DNA of the CDR3: TGTGCCAGCAGTTCGGACCTTATCCAAGAGACCCAGTACTTC.

Regarding this clonotype: At one of its ends the junction is not consistent with the germline gene, which may arise from a read error. This chain joins TRBV10-3 and TRBJ1-5, with D hard to call. The germline CDR1 and CDR2 sequences are ENHRY and SYGVKD. The CDR3 has 14 residues. CDR3 sequence: CASSESGSNQPQHF. Here the CDR3 DNA reads TGTGCCAGCAGTGAGTCAGGTAGCAATCAGCCCCAGCATTTT.

This clonotype came up once. This chain joins TRBV10-3 and TRBJ2-6; D uncertain. Per the germline V gene, CDR1 is ENHRY and CDR2 is SYGVKD. V dropped 0 bases and J dropped 3 bases, with 12 bases sitting between them. The CDR3 contains 17 residues. CDR3 sequence reads: CAISESMAAGGANVLTF. In DNA form, the CDR3 reads TGTGCCATCAGTGAGTCGATGGCAGCCGGTGGGGCCAACGTCCTGACTTTC.

The genes are TRBV6-1 and TRBJ2-4, with 8 nucleotides matching TRBD2. Germline lookup yields CDR1 MNHNS and CDR2 SASEGT. The CDR3 runs 15 residues. Trimming cost V 5 bases and J 13 bases; bases outside gene matches: 16. CDR3 in DNA: TGTGCCAGCAGTCCGGGGGGGTGGGCCAAAGATATGCAGTACTTC. Translating gives CASSPGGWAKDMQYF.

Regarding this clonotype: One end of the junction fails to match germline, which may point to a read error. For the CDR3, the DNA is TGCGCCAGGGGCCCTGGGGCCAGCGAGCAAGAGACGCAGTATTTC. It is translated as CARGPGASEQETQYF. The chain employs TRBV4-1 and TRBJ2-3, with D perhaps TRBD1 (5 bases). The CDR3 runs 15 residues. In germline, CDR1 is MGHRA, CDR2 YSYEKL.

This clonotype is categorized as large. J is TRBJ2-1 and V is TRBV25-1; D ambiguous. The germline V and J ends were trimmed by 2 bases and 16 bases, with 15 bases remaining between them. The CDR3 is 12 amino acids. Germline V CDR1 and CDR2: MGHDK, SYGVNS. The CDR3 sequence is CASSEPNAPQFF. The DNA for the CDR3 is TGTGCCAGCAGTGAACCCAACGCACCCCAATTCTTC.

This clonotype occurred many times. The chain is built from TRBV10-1 and TRBJ2-3, with D perhaps matching TRBD1 or TRBD2 (5 bases each). Per the germline V gene, CDR1 is WNHNN and CDR2 is SYGVQD (reference sequence). The CDR3 runs 16 residues. V gave up 0 bases and J gave up 1 base, with 11 bases separating them. The CDR3 sequence is CASSESGPSGTDTQYF. The CDR3 bases are TGCGCCAGCAGTGAGTCGGGACCTTCAGGCACAGATACGCAGTATTTT.

This sequence joins TRBV10-2 and TRBJ2-4; D gene uncertain. The germline V gene has CDR1 WSHSY and CDR2 SAAADI. The V end lost 2 bases, the J end lost 12 bases, and 26 bases lay between the germline ends. The CDR3 runs to 17 residues. This chain's CDR3 is CASSEPPARWTADTQYF. CDR3 DNA: TGCGCCAGCAGTGAGCCGCCCGCCAGGTGGACCGCAGATACTCAGTACTTC.

The chain carries TRBV20-1 and TRBJ2-3; tentatively, D is TRBD1 or TRBD2 (5 bases each). Trimming took 4 bases from V and 2 from J, leaving 31 bases between them. CDR3 length: 20 residues. Germline CDR1 DFQATT, CDR2 SNEGSKA (reference sequence). The CDR3 here is CSATPSGTRNPRLNTDTQYF. The CDR3 region has the DNA TGCAGTGCTACCCCCTCCGGGACCCGGAATCCCCGCCTTAACACAGATACGCAGTATTTT.

J is TRBJ2-1 and V is TRBV7-2, with 11 bases aligning to TRBD2. The DNA matches TRBJ2-7 better at its end, which makes the J call doubtful. Germline CDR1 SGHTA, CDR2 FQGNSA. This CDR3 comprises 16 residues. DNA of the CDR3: TGTGCCAGCAGCCTAGGCACTAGCGGGGGCCAAGAGACGCAGTACTTC. The encoded protein is CASSLGTSGGQETQYF.

This chain uses TRBV27 with TRBJ1-1; 8 bases match TRBD1. This CDR3 contains 15 residues. Germline CDR1 MNHEY, CDR2 SMNVEV (reference sequence). Trimming removed 5 bases from V and 3 bases from J; junction bases left unmatched: 8. In nucleotides, the CDR3 is TGTGCCAGCAGTACCTGGACAGGGATGGACACTGAAGCTTTCTTT. Translation gives CASSTWTGMDTEAFF.

This chain uses TRBV6-1 with TRBJ2-1, with 8 bases lining up with TRBD1. Germline V gene lookup returns CDR1 MNHNS and CDR2 SASEGT. Trimming cost V 6 bases and J 4 bases; bases outside gene matches: 8. CDR3 length equals 15 residues. The CDR3 region is CASSFGQGPYNEQFF. The CDR3, as DNA: TGTGCCAGCAGCTTTGGACAGGGCCCATACAATGAGCAGTTCTTC.

By share, this clonotype counts as medium-sized (0.01 to 0.1%). The V call is TRBV6-1, the J call TRBJ2-5; 9 bases fit TRBD1. V gave up 6 bases and J gave up 4 bases; unmatched junction bases: 9. CDR3 size: 15 residues. The germline gives CDR1 MNHNS, CDR2 SASEGT. The CDR3 DNA follows: TGTGCCAGCAGCAAAGGGACAGGGAGGGGAGAGACCCAGTACTTC. Translated, it gives CASSKGTGRGETQYF.

Concerning this clonotype itself: This may arise from a read error, as a much more abundant clone is one base away. This chain connects TRBV7-2 to TRBJ2-1; D remains unclear. The CDR3 spans 15 residues. The V gene's germline CDR1 is SGHTA and CDR2 FQGNSA. V lost 1 base and J 10 bases, leaving 17 bases between the germline ends. The CDR3 reads CASSLDWVGSYEQFF. CDR3 nucleotide sequence: TGTGCCAGCAGCTTAGACTGGGTTGGCTCCTACGAGCAGTTCTTC.

V usage is TRBV6-1 and J usage is TRBJ2-4, with D tentatively TRBD2 (6 bases). Germline values: CDR1 MNHNS, CDR2 SASEGT. V lost 2 bases to trimming and J lost 10 bases, with 24 bases between them. The CDR3 spans 17 residues. The CDR3 reads CASSERAGIRAPDIQYF. The CDR3 coding sequence is TGTGCCAGCAGTGAAAGGGCGGGGATTAGAGCCCCAGATATTCAGTACTTC.

The chain carries TRBV9 and TRBJ1-6; D remains ambiguous. Trimming pared 4 bases from V and 14 bases from J, leaving 22 bases between. Germline lookup yields CDR1 SGDLS and CDR2 YYNGEE. The CDR3 spans 15 residues. CDR3 in amino acids: CASSPSHGPTLTLHF. The CDR3 DNA follows: TGTGCCAGCAGCCCCTCCCACGGTCCCACTCTCACCCTCCACTTT.

This clonotype was detected ten times or more. This chain joins TRBV5-5 and TRBJ2-5, with D maybe TRBD2 (6 bases). With 4 bases removed from V and 5 bases from J, the gap between germline ends came to 15 bases. CDR1 is SGHKS, CDR2 YYEKEE, per germline (reference sequence). CDR3 length: 14 amino acids. The CDR3 loop is CASSPRLGGETQYF. The CDR3 DNA reads TGTGCCAGCAGCCCTCGGTTGGGGGGTGAGACCCAGTACTTC.

The CDR3 sequence is CASSPGLWGPDTQYF. The CDR3 DNA is TGTGCCAGCAGTCCGGGCCTGTGGGGCCCAGATACGCAGTACTTC. The V and J genes are TRBV6-1 and TRBJ2-4; D may be TRBD1 (5 bases). Trimming removed 5 bases from V and 13 bases from J, with 24 bases in between. CDR1 is MNHNS and CDR2 is SASEGT in the germline V gene. The CDR3 has 15 residues.

This clonotype counts as medium-sized (0.01 to 0.1%). V gene TRBV6-1 combines with J gene TRBJ2-4, with D possibly called TRBD1 or TRBD2 (5 bases each). The germline V and J ends were trimmed by 5 bases and 0 bases, with 14 bases remaining between them. Germline CDR1 reads MNHNS; CDR2 reads SASEGT. The CDR3 sequence is 16 residues long. CDR3 in DNA: TGTGCCAGCAGTCTCGGGACGTCCTTAGCCAAAAACATTCAGTACTTC. Its protein is CASSLGTSLAKNIQYF.

Regarding this clonotype: A read error may produce the germline difference seen at one junction end. The chain uses TRBV6-1 and TRBJ2-5, with TRBD2 matching 8 bases. The CDR3 is made up of 15 amino acids. CDR1 and CDR2 from the germline V gene are MNHNS and SASEGT. CDR3 DNA: TGTGCCGGCGGTCCGGGGGGGGGGGGCCCAGAGACCCAGTATTTC. It yields the protein CAGGPGGGGPETQYF.

The chain is built from TRBV3-1 and TRBJ2-2; D not resolved. Looked up from germline, CDR1 is LGHDT and CDR2 is YNNKEL (reference sequence). The CDR3 has 13 amino acids. V gave up 4 bases and J gave up 5 bases, with 8 bases separating them. The CDR3 here is CASSRDGTGELFF. The CDR3 nucleotides are TGTGCCAGCAGCCGAGATGGGACCGGGGAGCTGTTTTTT.

The sample holds many counts of this clonotype. The chain combines TRBV10-1 with TRBJ2-3; possibly TRBD1 or TRBD2 for D (5 bases each). Trimming took off 8 bases at V and 2 bases at J, with 17 bases between the two ends. From germline, CDR1 is WNHNN and CDR2 SYGVQD (reference sequence). This CDR3 spans 15 amino acids. CDR3 nucleotides: TGCGCCAGCTTGCTGAGGGGAAAATCCACAGATACGCAGTATTTT. Protein product: CASLLRGKSTDTQYF.

This clonotype was recorded only once. The V call is TRBV6-1, the J call TRBJ2-4; TRBD2 is a possible D gene (6 bases). CDR1 MNHNS and CDR2 SASEGT come from the germline V gene. This CDR3 is built from 16 residues. With 5 bases removed from V and 8 bases from J, the gap between germline ends came to 22 bases. The CDR3 DNA is TGTGCCAGCAGTCTCCCGGGACTGTGGGGGAAAGACATTCAGTACTTC. Encoded protein: CASSLPGLWGKDIQYF.

In its sample, this clonotype was seen many times. The chain combines TRBV6-1 with TRBJ2-5; 7 bases line up with TRBD1. The last part of the DNA fits TRBJ2-7 better; the J call may be wrong. This CDR3 has 13 residues. Germline lookup yields CDR1 MNHNS and CDR2 SASEGT. CDR3 sequence (DNA): TGTGCCAGCAGTCCAACAGGGGTACACGAGCAGTACTTC. Amino acid sequence: CASSPTGVHEQYF.

The chain couples TRBV7-3 to TRBJ1-2; 9 nucleotides match TRBD1. The ends lost 1 base at V and 6 bases at J; junction bases unmatched: 6. The CDR3 extends over 15 amino acids. CDR1 is SGHTA and CDR2 is FQGTGA in the germline V gene. CDR3 sequence reads: CASSLNPGTGNGYTF. The CDR3 bases are TGTGCCAGCAGCTTAAACCCCGGGACAGGGAATGGCTACACCTTC.

The CDR3 spells CATGPGGGGPDTQYF. CDR3 nucleotides: TGTGCCACGGGTCCGGGGGGGGGGGGCCCAGATACCCAGTACTTC. The rearrangement joins TRBV6-1 to TRBJ2-3, with 8 bases lining up with TRBD2. The J call may not be correct, given that the DNA end is closer to TRBJ2-5. The CDR3 has 15 amino acids. In germline, CDR1 is MNHNS, CDR2 SASEGT.

Notes on this clonotype: Germline is not matched at one junction end, which may reflect a read error. V and J are TRBV6-1 and TRBJ2-4; D might be TRBD2 (6 bases). This CDR3 is built from 17 residues. The germline gives CDR1 MNHNS, CDR2 SASEGT. The CDR3 spells CASSGGAGPSSKDTQYF. For the CDR3, the DNA is TGTGCCAGCAGTGGAGGGGCGGGGCCGAGCTCCAAAGATACGCAGTATTTC.